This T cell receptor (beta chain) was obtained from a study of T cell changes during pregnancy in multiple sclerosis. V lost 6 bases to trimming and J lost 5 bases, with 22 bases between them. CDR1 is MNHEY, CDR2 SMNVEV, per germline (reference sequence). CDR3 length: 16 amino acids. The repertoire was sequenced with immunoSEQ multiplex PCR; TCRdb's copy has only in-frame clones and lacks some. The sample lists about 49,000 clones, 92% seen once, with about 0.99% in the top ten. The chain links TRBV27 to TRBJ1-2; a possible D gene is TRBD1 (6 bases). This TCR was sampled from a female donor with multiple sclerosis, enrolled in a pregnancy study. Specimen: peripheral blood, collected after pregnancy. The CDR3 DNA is TGTGCCAGCAGCAGGGGCTGGGATGGCCGAGCTTATGGCTACACCTTC. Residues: CASSRGWDGRAYGYTF.